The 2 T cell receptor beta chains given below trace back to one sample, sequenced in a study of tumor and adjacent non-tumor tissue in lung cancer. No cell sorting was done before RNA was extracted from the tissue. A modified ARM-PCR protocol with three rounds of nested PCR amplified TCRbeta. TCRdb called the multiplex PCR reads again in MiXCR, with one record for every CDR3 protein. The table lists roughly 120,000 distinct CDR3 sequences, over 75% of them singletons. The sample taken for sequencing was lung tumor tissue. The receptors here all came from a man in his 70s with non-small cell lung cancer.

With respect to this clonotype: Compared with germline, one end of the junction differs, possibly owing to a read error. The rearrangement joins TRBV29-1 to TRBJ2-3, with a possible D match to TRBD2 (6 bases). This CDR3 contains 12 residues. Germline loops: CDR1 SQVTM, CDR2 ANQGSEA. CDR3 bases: TGTAGCGTTGACCTAGCGCTGAATACGCACTATTTT. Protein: CSVDLALNTHYF.

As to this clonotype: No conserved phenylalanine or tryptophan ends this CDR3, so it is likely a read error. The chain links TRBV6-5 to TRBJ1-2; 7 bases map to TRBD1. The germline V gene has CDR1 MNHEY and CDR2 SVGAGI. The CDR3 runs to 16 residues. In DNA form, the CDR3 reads TGTCCCAGCACCCGTGAGATGCGGGACAGTCTCTATGGCTACACCTCC. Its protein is CPSTREMRDSLYGYTS.